This TCR beta chain derives from a study of long-term antiretroviral therapy in people with HIV. This was the immunoSEQ v3.0 assay at survey level. TCRdb's copy holds only in-frame clones and misses some; the assay was immunoSEQ multiplex PCR. Here the sample spans approximately 24,000 clones, approximately 79% being singletons. The clonotype comes from a man aged 25-45 years with HIV. The starting material was unsorted PBMCs, obtained 2.1 years after starting antiretroviral therapy.

This CDR3 is CASSARLSSYNEQFF. The CDR3 DNA follows: TGTGCCAGCAGCGCGAGACTAAGCTCCTACAATGAGCAGTTCTTC. The chain couples TRBV14 to TRBJ2-1; weak D call: TRBD2 (5 bases). Germline V gene data show CDR1 as SGHDN and CDR2 as FVKESK. Trimming removed 5 bases from V and 0 bases from J, with 11 bases in between. This CDR3 has 15 amino acids.